This TCR beta chain came from a study of blood T cells in healthy people across ages. Broader study findings: When set beside aged donors, long-lived donors presented more naive CD4+ cells and higher diversity.

The table lists this clonotype with a few counts. Its antigen is not identified. Germline CDR1 is MGHDK and CDR2 is SYGVNS. This CDR3 has 14 amino acids. V lost 8 bases, J lost 6 bases, and 8 bases stayed unmatched. Primed by a sample-barcoded 5' primer and a J-beta primer mix, a second PCR proceeded for about 6 to 12 cycles. TCRdb passed the 5' RACE reads through MiXCR, listing each CDR3 protein once. The sample carries 550,000 to 600,000 distinct CDR3 sequences, around 48% recorded once. The clonotype originates from a man of 80 years or more in good health. Sequencing used blood. The chain links TRBV25-1 to TRBJ2-2; 8 bases match TRBD1. CDR3 in DNA: TGTGCCAGCGGTCCCCTGGACAGGGCCGGGGAGCTGTTTTTT. Translation gives CASGPLDRAGELFF.